Listed below are T cell receptor beta chains from one sample, sequenced in a study of cytomegalovirus exposure and HLA in healthy donors. The assay was immunoSEQ multiplex PCR, and TCRdb's table has in-frame clones only and misses some. This sample has about 210,000 clones, with more than 75% found just once. The sample taken for sequencing was PBMCs. These receptors were obtained from a male donor in good health and CMV-seropositive. Both conserved end residues are part of each CDR3. The D gene is left open where the match is weak. The listing skips clone size in some rows; elsewhere it reads once, few, many or a size class.

TRBJ2-7,.,.,TRBV7-9,14,CASSSWTLGDEQYF,TGTGCCAGCAGCTCCTGGACCCTCGGGGACGAGCAGTACTTC
TRBJ2-1,.,.,TRBV7-8,10,CATSSGEQFF,TGTGCCACCTCCAGCGGTGAGCAGTTCTTC
TRBJ2-3,.,TRBD2,TRBV7-2,16,CASSLGLAGVTDTQYF,TGTGCCAGCAGCTTGGGACTAGCGGGAGTCACAGATACGCAGTATTTT
TRBJ2-5,.,.,TRBV5-6,15,CASSLDTNSWETQYF,TGTGCCAGCAGCCTGGACACGAATTCTTGGGAGACCCAGTACTTC
TRBJ2-2,once,.,TRBV7-8,16,CASSPQDPVPPGELFF,TGTGCCAGCAGCCCACAGGATCCAGTCCCACCCGGGGAGCTGTTTTTT
TRBJ1-2,.,.,TRBV27,13,CASSFRVNYGYTF,TGTGCCAGCAGTTTCAGGGTTAACTATGGCTACACCTTC
TRBJ2-5,.,TRBD2,TRBV5-1,14,CASSYGGTKETQYF,TGCGCCAGCAGCTACGGGGGGACTAAAGAGACCCAGTACTTC
TRBJ2-5,few,.,TRBV29-1,12,CSVAAGRETQYF,TGCAGCGTTGCGGCGGGGAGGGAGACCCAGTACTTC
TRBJ1-2,.,.,TRBV11-2,11,CASSSNSGYTF,TGTGCCAGCAGCTCGAACAGCGGCTACACCTTC
TRBJ1-5,.,.,TRBV7-8,15,CASSFGADSNQPQHF,TGTGCCAGCAGCTTCGGTGCCGATAGCAATCAGCCCCAGCATTTT
TRBJ1-3,few,TRBD1,TRBV9,14,CASSQQGAGNTIYF,TGTGCCAGCAGCCAACAGGGGGCTGGAAACACCATATATTTT
TRBJ2-7,.,TRBD2,TRBV6-1,15,CASIRLAGTAYEQYF,TGTGCCAGCATCCGACTAGCGGGGACAGCCTACGAGCAGTACTTC
TRBJ2-7,.,.,TRBV21-1,15,CASSNKGQDKYEQYF,TGTGCCAGCAGCAATAAGGGACAGGATAAATACGAGCAGTACTTC
TRBJ2-2,.,TRBD1,TRBV28,18,CASRVPPKGQLNTGELFF,TGTGCCAGCAGGGTCCCCCCAAAGGGACAGCTGAACACCGGGGAGCTGTTTTTT
TRBJ1-2,.,.,TRBV7-9,15,CASSFRQFPPYGYTF,TGTGCCAGCAGCTTCAGACAGTTCCCTCCCTATGGCTACACCTTC
TRBJ2-1,.,TRBD2,TRBV2,15,CASSLLAADYNEQFF,TGTGCCAGCAGTTTACTAGCGGCGGACTACAATGAGCAGTTCTTC
TRBJ2-2,once,.,TRBV6-5,15,CASSRARVETGELFF,TGTGCCAGCTCCCGGGCGAGGGTGGAGACCGGGGAGCTGTTTTTT
TRBJ2-7,few,.,TRBV14,13,CASRLTDSYEQYF,TGTGCCAGCAGATTGACAGATTCCTACGAGCAGTACTTC
TRBJ2-7,.,.,TRBV6-6,16,CASSYPDQQGPYEQYF,TGTGCCAGCAGTTACCCCGACCAACAGGGCCCCTACGAGCAGTACTTC
TRBJ1-1,.,.,TRBV9,15,CASSGRTELNTEAFF,TGTGCCAGCAGCGGTCGGACAGAGTTAAACACTGAAGCTTTCTTT
TRBJ1-4,once,.,TRBV5-8,14,CASSLDRAREKLFF,TGTGCCAGCAGCTTGGACAGGGCCAGGGAAAAACTGTTTTTT
TRBJ2-5,.,TRBD2,TRBV9,15,CASSGPSRGQETQYF,TGTGCCAGCAGCGGACCTTCGCGGGGGCAAGAGACCCAGTACTTC
TRBJ2-7,.,TRBD1,TRBV27,14,CASSSQGEIYEQYF,TGTGCCAGCAGTAGCCAGGGGGAGATCTACGAGCAGTACTTC
TRBJ1-2,.,.,TRBV4-3,12,CASSQDHYGYTF,TGCGCCAGCAGCCAAGATCATTATGGCTACACCTTC
TRBJ1-5,.,.,TRBV7-2,14,CASSYTLQVQPQHF,TGTGCCAGCAGCTATACCCTACAGGTCCAGCCCCAGCATTTT
TRBJ2-5,.,TRBD1,TRBV7-2,14,CASSLRGQQETQYF,TGTGCCAGCAGCTTAAGGGGACAGCAAGAGACCCAGTACTTC
TRBJ2-1,.,TRBD2,TRBV7-2,15,CASSPRTSSLNGQFF,TGTGCCAGCAGCCCACGGACTAGCTCGTTGAATGGGCAGTTCTTC
TRBJ2-7,.,TRBD1,TRBV28,15,CASSSGGTGKGEQYF,TGTGCCAGCAGTTCCGGGGGGACAGGGAAAGGCGAGCAGTACTTC
TRBJ2-7,.,.,TRBV30,14,CAWGRDTRLREQYF,TGTGCCTGGGGCCGGGACACCAGGCTCCGCGAGCAGTACTTC
TRBJ1-6,.,.,TRBV5-4,15,CASSSSVQGASPLHF,TGTGCCAGCAGCTCGAGTGTTCAAGGGGCTTCACCCCTCCACTTT
TRBJ1-4,few,.,TRBV11-2,16,CASSLVGQPTNEKLFF,TGTGCCAGCAGCTTAGTTGGGCAGCCAACTAATGAAAAACTGTTTTTT
TRBJ2-3,once,TRBD1,TRBV4-3,15,CASSQDRTGADTQYF,TGCGCCAGCAGCCAAGATAGGACAGGGGCAGATACGCAGTATTTT
TRBJ1-1,.,TRBD1,TRBV5-4,15,CASSLSRTGSTEAFF,TGTGCCAGCAGCCTTTCGAGGACAGGGAGCACTGAAGCTTTCTTT
TRBJ1-5,.,.,TRBV4-2,13,CASSQAGQFPQHF,TGTGCCAGCAGCCAAGCCGGACAGTTTCCCCAGCATTTT
TRBJ1-3,.,TRBD1,TRBV7-2,17,CASSFSTWGTAGNTIYF,TGTGCCAGCAGCTTCTCAACGTGGGGGACAGCCGGAAACACCATATATTTT
TRBJ2-7,few,TRBD1,TRBV2,15,CASSELRTGIHEQYF,TGTGCCAGCAGTGAACTTAGGACAGGGATACACGAGCAGTACTTC
TRBJ2-5,.,.,TRBV12-5,13,CASAPGVRETQYF,TGTGCTAGTGCCCCAGGGGTTCGAGAGACCCAGTACTTC
TRBJ1-2,.,TRBD1,TRBV19,17,CASTPSLGQDSSYGYTF,TGTGCCAGTACCCCAAGTCTGGGACAGGACTCTTCCTATGGCTACACCTTC
TRBJ2-1,.,.,TRBV18,15,CASSRGSGTYNEQFF,TGTGCCAGCTCACGAGGTAGCGGAACCTACAATGAGCAGTTCTTC
TRBJ2-7,.,TRBD2,TRBV14,16,CASSHGTSGRFYEQYF,TGTGCCAGCAGCCACGGGACTAGCGGGAGGTTCTACGAGCAGTACTTC
TRBJ2-7,.,.,TRBV21-1,15,CASSQSGQRSYEQYF,TGTGCCAGCAGCCAGAGTGGACAGAGATCCTACGAGCAGTACTTC
TRBJ2-5,.,TRBD1,TRBV6-5,14,CASSADRDVETQYF,TGTGCCAGCAGTGCGGACAGGGATGTGGAGACCCAGTACTTC
TRBJ2-1,.,.,TRBV5-1,15,CASSSGPGHRNEQFF,TGCGCCAGCAGCTCTGGACCGGGACACCGAAATGAGCAGTTCTTC
TRBJ2-7,.,.,TRBV6-5,13,CASMVDNSYEQYF,TGTGCCAGCATGGTGGACAACTCCTACGAGCAGTACTTC